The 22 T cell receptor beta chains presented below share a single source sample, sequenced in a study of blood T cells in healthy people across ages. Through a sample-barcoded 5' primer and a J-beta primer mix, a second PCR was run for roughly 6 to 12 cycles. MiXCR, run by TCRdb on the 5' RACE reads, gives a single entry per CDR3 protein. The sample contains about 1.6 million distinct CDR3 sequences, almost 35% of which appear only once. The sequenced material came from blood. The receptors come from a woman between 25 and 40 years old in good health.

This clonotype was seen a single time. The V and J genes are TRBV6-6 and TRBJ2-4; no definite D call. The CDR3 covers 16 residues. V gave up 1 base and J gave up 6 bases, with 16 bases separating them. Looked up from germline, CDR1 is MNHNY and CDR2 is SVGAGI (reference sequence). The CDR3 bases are TGTGCCAGCAGTTACTATCCTAGAATCCGGTCAAACATTCAGTACTTC. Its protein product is CASSYYPRIRSNIQYF.

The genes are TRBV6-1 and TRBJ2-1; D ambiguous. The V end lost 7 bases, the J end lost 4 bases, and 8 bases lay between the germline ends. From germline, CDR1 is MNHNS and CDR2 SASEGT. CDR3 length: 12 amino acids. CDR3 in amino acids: CASTTNYNEQFF. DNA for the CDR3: TGTGCCAGCACTACCAATTACAATGAGCAGTTCTTC.

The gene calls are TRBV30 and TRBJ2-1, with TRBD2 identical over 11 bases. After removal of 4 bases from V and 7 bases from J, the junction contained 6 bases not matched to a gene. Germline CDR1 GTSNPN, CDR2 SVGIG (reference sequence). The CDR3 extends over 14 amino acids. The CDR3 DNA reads TGTGCCTGGAAAGTAGCGGGGGGGCAGAATGAGCAGTTCTTC. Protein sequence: CAWKVAGGQNEQFF.

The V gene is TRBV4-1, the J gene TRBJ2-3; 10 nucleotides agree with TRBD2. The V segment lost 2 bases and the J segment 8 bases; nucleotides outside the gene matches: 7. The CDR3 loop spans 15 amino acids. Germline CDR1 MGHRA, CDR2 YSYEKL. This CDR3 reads CASSQLAGVGGTQYF. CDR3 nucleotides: TGCGCCAGCAGCCAACTAGCGGGGGTTGGGGGTACGCAGTATTTT.

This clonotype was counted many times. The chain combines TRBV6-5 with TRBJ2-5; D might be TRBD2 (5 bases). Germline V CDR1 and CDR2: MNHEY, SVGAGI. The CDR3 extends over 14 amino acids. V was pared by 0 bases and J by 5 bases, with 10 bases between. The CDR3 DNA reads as TGTGCCAGCAGTTACTCGGGAGCGACGGAGACCCAGTACTTC. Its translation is CASSYSGATETQYF.

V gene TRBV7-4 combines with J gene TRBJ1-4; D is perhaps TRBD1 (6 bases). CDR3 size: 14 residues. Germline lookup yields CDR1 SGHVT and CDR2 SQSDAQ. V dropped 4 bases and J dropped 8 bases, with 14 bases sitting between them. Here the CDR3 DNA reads TGTGCCAGCAGCTCCGCAGGGGCAGTGGAAAAACTGTTTTTT. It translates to CASSSAGAVEKLFF.

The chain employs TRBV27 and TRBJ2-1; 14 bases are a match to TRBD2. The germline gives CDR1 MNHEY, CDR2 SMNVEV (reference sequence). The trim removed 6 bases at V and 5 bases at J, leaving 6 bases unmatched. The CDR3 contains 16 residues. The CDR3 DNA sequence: TGTGCCAGCAGCCTAGGGACTAGCGGGAGAAACAATGAGCAGTTCTTC. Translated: CASSLGTSGRNNEQFF.

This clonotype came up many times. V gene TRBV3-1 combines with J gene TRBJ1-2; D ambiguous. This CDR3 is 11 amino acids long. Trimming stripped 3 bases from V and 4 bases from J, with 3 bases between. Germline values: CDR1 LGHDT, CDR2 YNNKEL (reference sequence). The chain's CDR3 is CASSHTYGYTF. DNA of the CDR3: TGTGCCAGCAGCCACACCTATGGCTACACCTTC.

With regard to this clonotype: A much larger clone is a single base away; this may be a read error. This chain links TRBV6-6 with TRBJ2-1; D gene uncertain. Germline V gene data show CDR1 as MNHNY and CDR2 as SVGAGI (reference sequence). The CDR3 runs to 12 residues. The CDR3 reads CASSSSDNEQFF. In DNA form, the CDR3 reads TGTGCCAGCAGTTCCTCCGACAATGAGCAGTTCTTC.

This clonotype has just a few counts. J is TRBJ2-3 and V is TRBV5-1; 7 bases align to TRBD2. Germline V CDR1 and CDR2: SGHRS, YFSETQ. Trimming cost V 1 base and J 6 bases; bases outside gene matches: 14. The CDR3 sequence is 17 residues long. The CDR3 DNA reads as TGCGCCAGCAGCTTGTTCTGCGGCGGGGGAGAAGCGGATACGCAGTATTTT. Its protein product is CASSLFCGGGEADTQYF.

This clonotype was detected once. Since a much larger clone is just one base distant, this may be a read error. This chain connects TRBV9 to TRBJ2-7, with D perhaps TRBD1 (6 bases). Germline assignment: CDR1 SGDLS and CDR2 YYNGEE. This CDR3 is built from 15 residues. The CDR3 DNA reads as TGTGCCGGCAGCATGGGGGCACTCCAAACCTACGAGCAGTACTTC. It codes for CAGSMGALQTYEQYF. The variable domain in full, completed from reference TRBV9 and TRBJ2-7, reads DSGVTQTPKHLITATGQRVTLRCSPRSGDLSVYWYQQSLDQGLQFLIQYYNGEERAKGNILERFSAQQFPDLHSELNLSSLELGDSALYFCAGSMGALQTYEQYFGPGTRLTVT.

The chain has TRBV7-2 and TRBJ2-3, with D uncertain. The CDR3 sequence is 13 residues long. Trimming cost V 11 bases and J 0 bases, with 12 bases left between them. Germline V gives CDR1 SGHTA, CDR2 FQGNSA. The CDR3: CARSTSSTDTQYF. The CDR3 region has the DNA TGTGCCCGATCCACGTCTAGCACAGATACGCAGTATTTT.

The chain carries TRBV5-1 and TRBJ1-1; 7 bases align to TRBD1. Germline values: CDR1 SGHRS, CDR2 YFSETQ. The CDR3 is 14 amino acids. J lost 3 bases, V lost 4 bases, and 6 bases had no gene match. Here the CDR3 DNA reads TGCGCCAGCAGCGGCAAACAGGGGCACACTGAAGCTTTCTTT. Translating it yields CASSGKQGHTEAFF.

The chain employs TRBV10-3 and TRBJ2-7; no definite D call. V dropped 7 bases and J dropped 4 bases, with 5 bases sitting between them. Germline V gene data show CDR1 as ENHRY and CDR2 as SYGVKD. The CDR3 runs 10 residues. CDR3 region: CAIKPYEQYF. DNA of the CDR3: TGTGCCATCAAGCCTTACGAGCAGTACTTC.

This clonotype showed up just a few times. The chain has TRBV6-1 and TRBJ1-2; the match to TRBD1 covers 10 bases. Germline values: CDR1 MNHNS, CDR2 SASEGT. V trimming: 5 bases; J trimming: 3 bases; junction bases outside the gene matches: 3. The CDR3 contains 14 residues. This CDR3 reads CASSKTGGDYGYTF. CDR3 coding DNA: TGTGCCAGCAGTAAGACAGGGGGCGACTATGGCTACACCTTC.

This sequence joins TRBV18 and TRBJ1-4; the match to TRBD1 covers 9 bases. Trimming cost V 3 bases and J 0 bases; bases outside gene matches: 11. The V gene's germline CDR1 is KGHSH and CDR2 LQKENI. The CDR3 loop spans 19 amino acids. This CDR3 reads CASSPDDRGESATNEKLFF. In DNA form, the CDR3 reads TGTGCCAGCTCACCGGACGACAGGGGGGAATCGGCAACTAATGAAAAACTGTTTTTT.

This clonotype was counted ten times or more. The CDR3 DNA is TGTGCCAGCAGCTTAGGGGGGGGTCAGAAAGAGACCCAGTACTTC. This encodes CASSLGGGQKETQYF. The chain couples TRBV7-6 to TRBJ2-5, with 7 nucleotides matching TRBD2. Germline CDR1 is SGHVS and CDR2 is FNYEAQ. This CDR3 has 15 amino acids. V shed 1 base and J 3 bases; nucleotides not matched to a gene: 5.

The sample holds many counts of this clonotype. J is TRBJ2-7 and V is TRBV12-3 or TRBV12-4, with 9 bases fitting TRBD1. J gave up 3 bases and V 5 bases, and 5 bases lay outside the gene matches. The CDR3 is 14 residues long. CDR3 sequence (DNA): TGTGCCAGCAGTCAGACAGGGGGAGGCTACGAGCAGTACTTC. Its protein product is CASSQTGGGYEQYF.

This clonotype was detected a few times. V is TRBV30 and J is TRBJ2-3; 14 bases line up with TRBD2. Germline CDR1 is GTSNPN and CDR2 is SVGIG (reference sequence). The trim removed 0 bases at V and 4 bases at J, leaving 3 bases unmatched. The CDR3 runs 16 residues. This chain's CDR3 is CAWSVGLAGGADTQYF. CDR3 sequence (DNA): TGTGCCTGGAGTGTAGGACTAGCGGGAGGAGCAGATACGCAGTATTTT. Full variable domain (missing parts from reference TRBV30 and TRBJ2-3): SQTIHQWPATLVQPVGSPLSLECTVEGTSNPNLYWYRQAAGRGLQLLFYSVGIGQISSEVPQNLSASRPQDRQFILSSKKLLLSDSGFYLCAWSVGLAGGADTQYFGPGTRLTVL.

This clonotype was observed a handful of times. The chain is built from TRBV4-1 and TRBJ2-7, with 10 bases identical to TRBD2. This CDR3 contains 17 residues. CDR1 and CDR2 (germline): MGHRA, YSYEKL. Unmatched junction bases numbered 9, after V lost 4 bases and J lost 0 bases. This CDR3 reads CASSPETSGVRSYEQYF. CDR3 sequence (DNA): TGCGCCAGCAGCCCTGAAACTAGCGGGGTTCGCTCCTACGAGCAGTACTTC.

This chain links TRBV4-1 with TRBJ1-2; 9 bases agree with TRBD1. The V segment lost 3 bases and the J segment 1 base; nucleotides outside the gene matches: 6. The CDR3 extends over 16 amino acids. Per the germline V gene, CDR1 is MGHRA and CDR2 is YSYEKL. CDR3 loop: CASSHPTGGHNYGYTF. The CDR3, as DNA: TGCGCCAGCAGCCACCCGACAGGGGGACATAACTATGGCTACACCTTC.

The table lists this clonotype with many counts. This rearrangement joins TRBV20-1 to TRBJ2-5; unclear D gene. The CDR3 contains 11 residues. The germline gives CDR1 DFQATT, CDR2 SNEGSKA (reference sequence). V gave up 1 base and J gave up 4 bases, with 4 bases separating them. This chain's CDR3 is CSARVGETQYF. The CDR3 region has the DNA TGCAGTGCTAGAGTGGGAGAGACCCAGTACTTC.